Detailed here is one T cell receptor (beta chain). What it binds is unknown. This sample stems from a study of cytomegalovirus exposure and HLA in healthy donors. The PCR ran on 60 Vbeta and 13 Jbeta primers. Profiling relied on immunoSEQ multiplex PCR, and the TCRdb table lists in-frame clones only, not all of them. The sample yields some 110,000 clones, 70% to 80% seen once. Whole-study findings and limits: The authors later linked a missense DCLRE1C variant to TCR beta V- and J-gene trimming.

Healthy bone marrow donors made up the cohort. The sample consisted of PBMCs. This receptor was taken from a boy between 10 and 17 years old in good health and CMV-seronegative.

The CDR3 is CASSLMGQGPPYEQYF. The DNA of the CDR3 is TGCGCCAGCAGCTTGATGGGACAGGGACCGCCCTACGAGCAGTACTTC. The rearrangement links TRBV5-1 to TRBJ2-7; TRBD1 matches 9 bases. V lost 1 base and J lost 2; bases outside the gene matches: 7. The CDR3 sequence is 16 residues long. CDR1 is SGHRS and CDR2 is YFSETQ in the germline V gene.